This TCR beta chain was recovered during a study of CD8+CD57+ T cells in acquired aplastic anemia. Whoever was chosen for sequencing had shown CD8+CD57+ cell expansion by flow cytometry. The enrolled patients all had severe acquired aplastic anemia. The V end lost 3 bases, the J end lost 7 bases, and 15 bases lay between the germline ends. CDR1 is DFQATT, CDR2 SNEGSKA, per germline (reference sequence). The CDR3 is made up of 13 amino acids. Both TCR beta VDJ combination and CDR3 sequence profiling were carried out. Genomic DNA was the template for this profiling. TCRdb reanalysed the reads using MiXCR and keeps one entry per CDR3 protein. The data show 150,000 or so distinct CDR3 sequences, about 48% seen once.

The material sequenced was sorted CD4+, CD8+, or CD8+CD57+ T cells (not recorded which) from PBMCs. V gene TRBV20-1 combines with J gene TRBJ1-2; D remains ambiguous. This sequence was found in a human donor with aplastic anemia. The CDR3 sequence is CSARAGPPVGYTF. The CDR3 bases are TGCAGTGCTAGGGCAGGACCCCCGGTTGGCTACACCTTC.